The 5 T cell receptor beta chains given below trace back to one sample, sequenced in a study of spatial heterogeneity in lung cancer. Described time point: blood at routine non-recurrence follow-up after resection. TCRdb redid the calling of the 5' RACE reads with MiXCR, one entry per CDR3 protein. The repertoire holds about 47,000 distinct CDR3 sequences, with roughly 10% as singletons. Material: PBMCs, obtained at follow-up. These receptors were collected from a male donor with early-stage non-small cell lung cancer.

V and J are TRBV12-3 or TRBV12-4 and TRBJ2-5, with 7 positions matching TRBD2. The CDR3 is 15 residues long. Unmatched junction bases numbered 13, after V lost 5 bases and J lost 7 bases. CDR3 in amino acids: CASSMPSGARGTQYF. CDR3 in DNA: TGTGCCAGCAGTATGCCGAGCGGGGCCCGGGGGACCCAGTACTTC.

This clonotype was seen many times. The chain recombines TRBV6-5 with TRBJ1-4, with 9 nucleotides matching TRBD1. Germline lookup yields CDR1 MNHEY and CDR2 SVGAGI. The CDR3 totals 14 residues. V trimming: 4 bases; J trimming: 5 bases; junction bases outside the gene matches: 2. CDR3 sequence reads: CASSLDRGNEKLFF. Here the CDR3 DNA reads TGTGCCAGCAGTTTAGACAGGGGGAATGAAAAACTGTTTTTT.

The chain is built from TRBV18 and TRBJ1-2; no clear D. Between the trimmed V and J ends, which lost 2 bases and 4 bases, there was a span of 11 bases. CDR1 is KGHSH and CDR2 is LQKENI in the germline V gene. The CDR3 loop spans 14 amino acids. The chain's CDR3 is CASSPSDASYGYTF. The CDR3, as DNA: TGTGCCAGCTCACCATCGGACGCCAGCTATGGCTACACCTTC.

At least ten counts were recorded for this clonotype. The chain couples TRBV20-1 to TRBJ2-1; 9 bases agree with TRBD2. The CDR3 has 17 amino acids. V trimming: 0 bases; J trimming: 1 base; junction bases outside the gene matches: 7. Per germline, CDR1 DFQATT and CDR2 SNEGSKA (reference sequence). The DNA for the CDR3 is TGCAGTGCTAGAGATAAGCGGGGGGACCTATCCTACAATGAGCAGTTCTTC. Protein product: CSARDKRGDLSYNEQFF.

This clonotype was counted many times. The chain uses TRBV30 and TRBJ1-5; D perhaps matches TRBD1 (5 bases). Germline V lookup: CDR1 GTSNPN, CDR2 SVGIG (reference sequence). The length of the CDR3 is 13 residues. Trimming shortened V by 1 base and J by 3 bases, and 7 bases separated the two germline ends. The CDR3 nucleotides read TGTGCCTGGAGTGAACAGGCCAATCAGCCCCAGCATTTT. It is translated as CAWSEQANQPQHF.